The present T cell receptor beta chain was sequenced within a study of vaccination effects on CD4 cells after COVID-19. Notes on the study in general: Marked clonal contraction of infection- and vaccine-induced clones was seen late after vaccination.

Concerning this clone: What it binds is not known.

The protocol was immunoSEQ multiplex PCR, while the TCRdb copy is restricted to in-frame clones and leaves out a portion. The sample shows tens of thousands of clones, around four fifths of them seen only once. Sequencing was preceded by expansion of antigen-specific CD4+ T cells with viral peptide pools in the ViraFEST assay. The culture ran for around ten days before CD4+ T cells were isolated. Vaccine recipients lacked prior SARS-CoV-2 infection and had negative nucleocapsid antibodies. Each well held 2 million to 2.5 million PBMC cultured with around 10 ug/ml peptides and about 10 IU/ml IL-2. V gave up 4 bases and J gave up 0 bases, with 10 bases separating them. CDR1 KGHDR and CDR2 SFDVKD come from the germline V gene. The CDR3 has 15 amino acids.

The TCR sequence derives from a human donor who received a COVID-19 vaccine. The sample here was CD4+ T cells from PBMCs cultured with HCoV-229E spike peptides, taken before COVID-19 vaccination. The chain joins TRBV24-1 to TRBJ2-3; either TRBD1 or TRBD2 may supply D (5 bases each). Here the CDR3 reads CATSEAGASTDTQYF. Written as DNA, the CDR3 is TGTGCCACCAGTGAGGCCGGGGCCAGCACAGATACGCAGTATTTT.